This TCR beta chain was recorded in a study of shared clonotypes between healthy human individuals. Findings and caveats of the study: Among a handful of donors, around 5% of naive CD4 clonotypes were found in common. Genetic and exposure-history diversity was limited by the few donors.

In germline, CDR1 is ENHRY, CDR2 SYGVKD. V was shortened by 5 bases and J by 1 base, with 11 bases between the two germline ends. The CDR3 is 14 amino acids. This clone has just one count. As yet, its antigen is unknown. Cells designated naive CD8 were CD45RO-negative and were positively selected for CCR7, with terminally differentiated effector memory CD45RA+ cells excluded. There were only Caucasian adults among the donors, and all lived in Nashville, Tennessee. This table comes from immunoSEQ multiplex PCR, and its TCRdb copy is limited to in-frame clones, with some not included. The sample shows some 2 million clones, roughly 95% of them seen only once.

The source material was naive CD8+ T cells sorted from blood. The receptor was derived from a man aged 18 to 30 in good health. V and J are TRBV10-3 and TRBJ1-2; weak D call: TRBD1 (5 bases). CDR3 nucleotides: TGTGCCATCAGTCCCTGGGGGATTAACTATGGCTACACCTTC. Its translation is CAISPWGINYGYTF.